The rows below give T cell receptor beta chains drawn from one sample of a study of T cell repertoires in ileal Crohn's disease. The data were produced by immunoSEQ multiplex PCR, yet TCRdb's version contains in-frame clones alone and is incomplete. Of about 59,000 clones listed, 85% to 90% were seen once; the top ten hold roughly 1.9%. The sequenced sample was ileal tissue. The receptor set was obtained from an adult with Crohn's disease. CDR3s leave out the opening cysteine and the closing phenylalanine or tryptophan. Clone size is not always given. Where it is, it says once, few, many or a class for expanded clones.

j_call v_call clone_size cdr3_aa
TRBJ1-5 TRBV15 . ATSRGGGNQPQH
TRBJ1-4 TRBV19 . ASRTGQGFEKLF
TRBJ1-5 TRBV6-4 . ASSDSPGSQPQH
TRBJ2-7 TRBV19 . ASSIVAGVKEQY
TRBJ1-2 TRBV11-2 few ASSSAWRQDEGYT
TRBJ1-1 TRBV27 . ASKFLTDGSEAF
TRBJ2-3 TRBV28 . AAQEGITDTQY
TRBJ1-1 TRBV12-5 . ASGTDSEAF
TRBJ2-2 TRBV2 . ASSVTSSGELF
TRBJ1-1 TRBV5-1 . ASSLGLPGVTEAF
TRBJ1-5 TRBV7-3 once ASSDGTHQPQH
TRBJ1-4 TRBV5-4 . ASSVRGPTNEKLF
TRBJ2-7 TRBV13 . ASSWDRGRLGEQY
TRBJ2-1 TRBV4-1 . ASSRLAGYNEQF
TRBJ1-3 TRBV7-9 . ASSLTGTGNTIY
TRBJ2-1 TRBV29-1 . SVEDTVLTSSYNEQF
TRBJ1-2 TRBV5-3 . ARSPYLRAHFNRDGYT
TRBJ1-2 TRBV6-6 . ASSLTGVHT
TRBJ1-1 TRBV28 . ASSSAGANTEAF
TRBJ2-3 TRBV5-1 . ASWGQGSTDTQY
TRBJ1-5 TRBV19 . ASSKGRGHYNQPQH